These 15 T cell receptor beta chains share one sample of origin, sequenced in a study of CD8+CD57+ T cells in acquired aplastic anemia. In patients chosen for sequencing, flow cytometry had shown CD8+CD57+ cell expansion. The use of genomic DNA as template underpinned the TCR beta VDJ and CDR3 profiling. Via MiXCR, TCRdb re-called the reads, giving one row per CDR3 protein. The sample includes fewer than 85,000 distinct CDR3 sequences, approximately 70% of them seen just once. Sequences were obtained from sorted CD4+, CD8+, or CD8+CD57+ T cells (not recorded which) from PBMCs. Receptor source: a human donor with aplastic anemia.

CDR3 bases: TGTGCCAGCAGCTTAGCCGGGCGGGGGATCGAGACCCAGTACTTC. It encodes CASSLAGRGIETQYF. This chain uses TRBV7-9 with TRBJ2-5; TRBD2 matches at 7 bases. The CDR3 contains 15 residues. Germline V CDR1 and CDR2: SEHNR, FQNEAQ (reference sequence). J lost 5 bases, V lost 0 bases, and 6 bases had no gene match.

This chain uses TRBV7-8 with TRBJ1-3; D perhaps matches TRBD1 (5 bases). V lost 6 bases, J lost 6 bases, and 12 bases lay in between. Per the germline V gene, CDR1 is SGHVS and CDR2 is FQNEAQ. This CDR3 region has 13 residues. This chain's CDR3 is CASRRDHLNTIYF. The CDR3 DNA reads TGTGCCAGCAGACGGGACCATTTAAACACCATATATTTT. Looking up the rest from reference TRBV7-8 and TRBJ1-3 gives the full variable domain: GAGVSQSPRYKVAKRGQDVALRCDPISGHVSLFWYQQALGQGPEFLTYFQNEAQLDKSGLPSDRFFAERPEGSVSTLKIQRTQQEDSAVYLCASRRDHLNTIYFGEGSWLTVV.

Details on this clonotype: An end of the junction differs from the germline gene, which may be a read error. The chain joins TRBV25-1 to TRBJ1-4; D is possibly TRBD1 (5 bases). Germline loops: CDR1 MGHDK, CDR2 SYGVNS. The length of the CDR3 is 15 residues. DNA for the CDR3: TGTGCCAGCAGCGGGGGGGGAGCAACTAATGAAAAACTGTCTTTT. It is translated as CASSGGGATNEKLSF. Using reference TRBV25-1 and TRBJ1-4 for the parts outside the CDR3, the full variable domain is EADIYQTPRYLVIGTGKKITLECSQTMGHDKMYWYQQDPGMELHLIHYSYGVNSTEKGDLSSESTVSRIRTEHFPLTLESARPSHTSQYLCASSGGGATNEKLSFGSGTQLSVL.

The CDR3 nucleotides read TGTGCCAGCAGTCAACAGGGGGGGCGGGGCTACACCTTC. This translates into CASSQQGGRGYTF. The V and J genes are TRBV12-3 or TRBV12-4 and TRBJ1-2; 8 bases map to TRBD1. This CDR3 is built from 13 residues. V was pared by 5 bases and J by 8 bases, with 7 bases of the junction left unmatched.

The rearrangement links TRBV2 to TRBJ2-1, with 9 positions matching TRBD1. CDR1 is SNHLY, CDR2 FYNNEI, per germline. The CDR3 runs 12 residues. V lost 3 bases and J lost 15; bases outside the gene matches: 6. CDR3 coding DNA: TGTGCCAGCAGTGACAACAAGGGACAGGGGTTCTTC. This codes for CASSDNKGQGFF.

The chain carries TRBV20-1 and TRBJ1-5, with TRBD1 matching 7 bases. This CDR3 contains 14 residues. J gave up 6 bases and V 3 bases, and 8 bases lay outside the gene matches. Germline CDR1 and CDR2: DFQATT and SNEGSKA (reference sequence). The CDR3 nucleotides read TGCAGTGCTAGCCAGGGGGGGAGGGCTCAGCCCCAGCATTTT. The encoded protein is CSASQGGRAQPQHF.

This clonotype was observed a single time. In DNA form, the CDR3 reads TGTGCCAGTAGACGTGGGAATAATTCACCCCTCCACTTT. It encodes CASRRGNNSPLHF. The V gene is TRBV19, the J gene TRBJ1-6; D unclear. The ends were cut back, 6 bases at V and 5 bases at J, with 8 bases in the middle. The CDR3 length is 13 residues. The germline CDR1 and CDR2 sequences are LNHDA and SQIVND (reference sequence).

The chain recombines TRBV10-3 with TRBJ2-7, with D maybe TRBD1 (6 bases). The CDR3 spans 13 residues. V dropped 3 bases and J dropped 3 bases, with 9 bases sitting between them. Germline V gives CDR1 ENHRY, CDR2 SYGVKD. The CDR3 DNA sequence: TGTGCCATCAGTGAACAGGGAAGCTACGAGCAGTACTTC. It specifies CAISEQGSYEQYF.

This chain uses TRBV7-9 with TRBJ2-5; D ambiguous. Germline values: CDR1 SEHNR, CDR2 FQNEAQ (reference sequence). V was pared by 3 bases and J by 3 bases, with 17 bases between. The CDR3 length is 16 residues. CDR3 sequence reads: CASSFSLSLQEETQYF. As DNA, the CDR3 is TGTGCCAGCAGCTTCTCCCTATCCCTGCAAGAAGAGACCCAGTACTTC. The variable domain in full, with the rest retrieved from reference TRBV7-9 and TRBJ2-5, is DTGVSQNPRHKITKRGQNVTFRCDPISEHNRLYWYRQTLGQGPEFLTYFQNEAQLEKSRLLSDRFSAERPKGSFSTLEIQRTEQGDSAMYLCASSFSLSLQEETQYFGPGTRLLVL.

V is TRBV20-1 and J is TRBJ2-7; the D is unclear. Germline V gene data show CDR1 as DFQATT and CDR2 as SNEGSKA (reference sequence). The V and J ends lost 0 bases and 0 bases respectively, with 6 bases between them. The CDR3 contains 13 residues. CDR3 DNA: TGCAGTGCTAGAGAGGAGTCCTCCTACGAGCAGTACTTC. Translated: CSAREESSYEQYF.

Concerning this clonotype itself: A much bigger clone sits one base away, suggesting this may be a read error. This chain links TRBV7-2 with TRBJ2-1, with D perhaps matching TRBD1 (6 bases). V lost 11 bases and J lost 4, with 15 bases in between. This CDR3 is 13 amino acids long. The germline V gene encodes CDR1 SGHTA and CDR2 FQGNSA. CDR3 region: CAGTKQGYNEQFF. CDR3 sequence (DNA): TGTGCCGGCACTAAGCAGGGGTACAATGAGCAGTTCTTC.

This clonotype has more than one count but fewer than ten. DNA of the CDR3: TGTGCCATCAGTGTAGACACCTTGAACACTGAAGCTTTCTTT. Translating gives CAISVDTLNTEAFF. The chain carries TRBV10-3 and TRBJ1-1, with D hard to call. The CDR3 covers 14 residues. V shed 4 bases and J shed 0 bases, with 9 bases lying between them. In germline, CDR1 is ENHRY, CDR2 SYGVKD.

The gene calls are TRBV7-6 and TRBJ2-5, with 8 bases identical to TRBD2. V was pared by 5 bases and J by 4 bases, with 3 bases of the junction left unmatched. The CDR3 contains 13 residues. In germline, CDR1 is SGHVS, CDR2 FNYEAQ. CDR3 in DNA: TGTGCCAGCAGCCGGGGGGGCACAGAGACCCAGTACTTC. This gives the protein CASSRGGTETQYF. The complete variable domain, with remaining parts taken from reference TRBV7-6 and TRBJ2-5, reads GAGVSQSPRYKVTKRGQDVALRCDPISGHVSLYWYRQALGQGPEFLTYFNYEAQQDKSGLPNDRFSAERPEGSISTLTIQRTEQRDSAMYRCASSRGGTETQYFGPGTRLLVL.

The chain combines TRBV20-1 with TRBJ2-7; 8 nucleotides line up with TRBD2. CDR3 length: 14 residues. Losses at the gene ends were 4 bases for V and 2 bases for J; bases not matched to a gene: 7. Germline values: CDR1 DFQATT, CDR2 SNEGSKA (reference sequence). The chain's CDR3 is CSAIYGGEPYEQYF. CDR3 coding DNA: TGCAGTGCTATTTACGGGGGGGAACCCTACGAGCAGTACTTC.

The J gene is TRBJ2-3, the V gene TRBV20-1; 8 bases line up with TRBD2. The CDR3 consists of 14 residues. Germline V gene sequence: CDR1 DFQATT, CDR2 SNEGSKA (reference sequence). Germline trimming cut 2 bases from V and 2 bases from J; bases unmatched to any gene: 3. Here the CDR3 reads CSARLAGNTDTQYF. Here the CDR3 DNA reads TGCAGTGCTAGATTAGCGGGGAACACAGATACGCAGTATTTT.